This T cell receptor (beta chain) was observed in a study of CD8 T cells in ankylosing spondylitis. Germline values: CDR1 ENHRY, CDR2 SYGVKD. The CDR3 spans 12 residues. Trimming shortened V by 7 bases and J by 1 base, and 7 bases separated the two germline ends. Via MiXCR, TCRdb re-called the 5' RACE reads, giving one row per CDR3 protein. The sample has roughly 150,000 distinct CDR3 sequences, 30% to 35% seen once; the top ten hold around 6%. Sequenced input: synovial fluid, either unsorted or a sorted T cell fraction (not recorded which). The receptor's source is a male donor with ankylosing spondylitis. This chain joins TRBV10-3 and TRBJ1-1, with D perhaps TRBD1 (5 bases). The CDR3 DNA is TGTGCCATCAAAACAGGGAACACTGAAGCTTTCTTT. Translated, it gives CAIKTGNTEAFF.